The entry that follows covers one TCR beta chain sequence. Its antigen is unknown. Time point described: patch test 2, 6 weeks after DPC sensitization. Treatment reported: therapeutic diphenylcyclopropenone sensitization with weekly scalp DPC. Patch tests were applied only after blood draws. This entry comes from a study of human T cells and chemical hapten exposure. General study results and limits: With regard to DPC sensitization, TCRs above 1 in 1000 frequency did not change. PT1 expanded TCR numbers rose with patch test score.

One entry per CDR3 protein, called by TCRdb with MiXCR from the RACE reads. The sample records under 450,000 distinct CDR3 sequences, about 6.9% being singletons. The CDR3 is made up of 14 amino acids. J lost 4 bases, V lost 5 bases, and 4 bases had no gene match. CDR1 and CDR2 from the germline V gene are KGHSY and FQNENV. Sequenced material: whole blood, taken in connection with sensitization to the hapten diphenylcyclopropenone (DPC). This receptor was identified in a woman aged 18 to 35 with alopecia areata. Some clones in this sample may be carry-over from other donors' samples. V usage is TRBV16 and J usage is TRBJ2-7; TRBD1 matches at 11 bases. The CDR3 here is CASSTGTGGYEQYF. CDR3 in DNA: TGTGCCAGCAGCACTGGGACAGGGGGTTACGAGCAGTACTTC. The variable domain in full, with the rest retrieved from reference TRBV16 and TRBJ2-7, is GEEVAQTPKHLVRGEGQKAKLYCAPIKGHSYVFWYQQVLKNEFKFLISFQNENVFDETGMPKERFSAKCLPNSPCSLEIQATKLEDSAVYFCASSTGTGGYEQYFGPGTRLTVT.